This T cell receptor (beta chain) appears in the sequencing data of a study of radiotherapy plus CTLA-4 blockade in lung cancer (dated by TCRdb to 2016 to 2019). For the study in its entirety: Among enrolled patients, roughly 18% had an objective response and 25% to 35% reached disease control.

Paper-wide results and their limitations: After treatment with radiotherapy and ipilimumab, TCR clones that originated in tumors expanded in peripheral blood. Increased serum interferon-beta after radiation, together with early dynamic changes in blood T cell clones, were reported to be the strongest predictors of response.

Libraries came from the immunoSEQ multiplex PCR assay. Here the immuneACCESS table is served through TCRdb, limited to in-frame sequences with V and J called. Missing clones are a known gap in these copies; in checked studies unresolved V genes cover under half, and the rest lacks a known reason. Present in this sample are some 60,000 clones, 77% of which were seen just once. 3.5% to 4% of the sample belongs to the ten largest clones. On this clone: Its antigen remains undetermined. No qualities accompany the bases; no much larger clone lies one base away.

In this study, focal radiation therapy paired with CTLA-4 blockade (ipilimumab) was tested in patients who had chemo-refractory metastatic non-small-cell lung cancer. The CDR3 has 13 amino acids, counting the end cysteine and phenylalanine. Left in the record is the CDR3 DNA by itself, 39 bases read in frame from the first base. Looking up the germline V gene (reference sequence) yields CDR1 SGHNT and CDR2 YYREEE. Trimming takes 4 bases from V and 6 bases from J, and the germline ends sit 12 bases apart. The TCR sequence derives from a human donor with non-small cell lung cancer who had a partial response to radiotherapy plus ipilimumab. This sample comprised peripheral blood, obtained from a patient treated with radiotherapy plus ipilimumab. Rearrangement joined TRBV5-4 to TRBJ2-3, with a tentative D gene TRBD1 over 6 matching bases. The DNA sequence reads TGTGCCAGCAGCCCGGGACACATTGATACGCAGTATTTT. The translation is CASSPGHIDTQYF.